This T cell receptor beta chain was observed in a study of control samples from healthy donors and cancer patients. The length of the CDR3 is 15 residues. Germline V CDR1 and CDR2: SGHVS, FQNEAQ. V gave up 6 bases and J gave up 6 bases; unmatched junction bases: 5. Using immunoSEQ multiplex PCR, the repertoire was profiled, and TCRdb retains in-frame clones only, with some absent. The repertoire holds around 95,000 clones, with roughly nine tenths as singletons. The clonotype originates from a woman aged 50 to 60 in good health. Sequencing was carried out using blood. This chain connects TRBV7-8 to TRBJ2-1; 13 nucleotides agree with TRBD2. CDR3 loop: CASRPTSGRVNEQFF. The CDR3 bases are TGTGCCAGCAGACCCACTAGCGGGAGGGTCAATGAGCAGTTCTTC.